Listed here are 30 T cell receptor beta chains from one sample, sequenced in a study of monozygotic twins with inflammatory bowel disease. TCRdb reanalyzed the 5' RACE reads, giving one entry per CDR3 protein sequence and no DNA. This sample's table reports hundreds of thousands of distinct CDR3 sequences. What was sequenced was blood. The origin of the receptors is a human donor with ulcerative colitis or Crohn's disease, or a healthy co-twin of an affected twin (not recorded which).

This sequence joins TRBV18 and TRBJ1-1. CDR3 size: 13 residues. CDR1 KGHSH and CDR2 LQKENI come from the germline V gene. The CDR3 loop reads CASSPDMNTEAFF.

This chain links TRBV27 with TRBJ1-5. Germline V gives CDR1 MNHEY, CDR2 SMNVEV (reference sequence). This CDR3 spans 14 amino acids. The CDR3 loop is CATKEAGYNQPQHF.

The chain recombines TRBV6-5 with TRBJ1-5. Per the germline V gene, CDR1 is MNHEY and CDR2 is SVGAGI. This CDR3 contains 15 residues. The CDR3: CASSYSNREGKPQHF.

The V and J genes are TRBV4-3 and TRBJ2-3; TCRdb designates TRBD1, a call that cannot be tested without DNA. Germline values: CDR1 LGHNA, CDR2 YSLEER. This CDR3 contains 16 residues. CDR3 residues: CASSPREGAVTDTQYF.

This rearrangement joins TRBV5-1 to TRBJ2-6. CDR3 length: 17 amino acids. Germline V gene sequence: CDR1 SGHRS, CDR2 YFSETQ. The CDR3 here is CASSLAGVGSGANVLTF.

The CDR3: CSAATSGIAVLNEQFF. The V and J genes are TRBV29-1 and TRBJ2-1; TCRdb indicates TRBD2, and absent DNA this call remains unverified. This CDR3 spans 16 amino acids. Germline CDR1 is SQVTM and CDR2 is ANQGSEA.

This chain connects TRBV21-1 to TRBJ1-1; the D call from TCRdb, TRBD1, cannot be confirmed without DNA. TRBV21-1 is a pseudogene segment. This CDR3 region has 15 residues. CDR3 amino acids: CASSKGPQENTEAFF.

The rearrangement joins TRBV7-9 to TRBJ2-5. Germline CDR1 and CDR2: SEHNR and FQNEAQ (reference sequence). The CDR3 spans 15 residues. The CDR3 is CASSSTRGYQETQYF.

V and J are TRBV12-3 or TRBV12-4 and TRBJ1-2. The CDR3 spans 12 residues. The CDR3 loop is CASTQSGYGYTF.

The chain recombines TRBV6-2 or TRBV6-3 with TRBJ2-7; the TCRdb D gene call, TRBD1, has no DNA to confirm it. CDR3 length: 17 residues. The germline V gene has CDR1 MNHEY and CDR2 SVGEGT. CDR3 loop: CASSYSNPGPSSYEQYF.

This chain connects TRBV12-3 or TRBV12-4 to TRBJ1-3. The CDR3 is 16 residues long. The CDR3: CASSLLQRSSGNTIYF.

The genes are TRBV20-1 and TRBJ2-4; TCRdb's D call of TRBD1 is untestable without DNA. CDR1 DFQATT and CDR2 SNEGSKA come from the germline V gene (reference sequence). The CDR3 runs 15 residues. CDR3 residues: CSAERGTLAENIQYF.

The chain is built from TRBV2 and TRBJ2-3; TCRdb's assignment of TRBD1 cannot be checked, as there is no DNA. Looked up from germline, CDR1 is SNHLY and CDR2 is FYNNEI. CDR3 length equals 12 residues. The CDR3 region is CASREEGATQYF.

This chain connects TRBV28 to TRBJ1-3. The CDR3 is 16 amino acids. Germline V lookup: CDR1 MDHEN, CDR2 SYDVKM. CDR3: CASSSSAAGSGNTIYF.

The chain has TRBV4-3 and TRBJ1-1; checking the TCRdb D call of TRBD1 is not possible without DNA. Germline CDR1 and CDR2: LGHNA and YSLEER. CDR3 length equals 16 residues. The CDR3 loop reads CASSQDSEGANTEAFF.

The chain uses TRBV20-1 and TRBJ1-5; checking the TCRdb D call of TRBD1 is not possible without DNA. The CDR3 totals 13 residues. Germline V CDR1 and CDR2: DFQATT, SNEGSKA (reference sequence). CDR3 sequence: CSAVTGTNQPQHF.

CDR3 amino acids: CASSVGSQGMVNEQFF. V and J are TRBV9 and TRBJ2-1; the TCRdb D gene call, TRBD1, has no DNA to confirm it. The germline V gene encodes CDR1 SGDLS and CDR2 YYNGEE. The CDR3 is made up of 16 amino acids.

CDR3 protein: CASSQRLGSWGYTF. V and J are TRBV3-1 and TRBJ1-2. Germline V gene data show CDR1 as LGHDT and CDR2 as YNNKEL (reference sequence). The CDR3 has 14 residues.

This chain connects TRBV28 to TRBJ1-5. The CDR3 length is 14 residues. The germline V gene encodes CDR1 MDHEN and CDR2 SYDVKM. The CDR3 is CASSRRDSNQPQHF.

The CDR3 here is CATVHSDTQYF. This rearrangement joins TRBV28 to TRBJ2-3. The CDR3 totals 11 residues. The germline V gene encodes CDR1 MDHEN and CDR2 SYDVKM.

The chain has TRBV11-2 and TRBJ2-7; TCRdb proposes TRBD2, but this gene call is untestable without DNA. The CDR3 has 16 amino acids. CDR1 is SGHAT and CDR2 is FQNNGV in the germline V gene. CDR3: CASSPATLAGGYEQYF. Supplemented by reference TRBV11-2 and TRBJ2-7, the full variable domain reads EAGVAQSPRYKIIEKRQSVAFWCNPISGHATLYWYQQILGQGPKLLIQFQNNGVVDDSQLPKDRFSAERLKGVDSTLKIQPAKLEDSAVYLCASSPATLAGGYEQYFGPGTRLTVT.

The V gene is TRBV12-3 or TRBV12-4, the J gene TRBJ2-7. This CDR3 spans 15 amino acids. The CDR3: CASSISGVGFYEQYF.

The V call is TRBV4-3, the J call TRBJ2-2; TCRdb lists TRBD2, though no DNA is available to test this call. The germline V gene encodes CDR1 LGHNA and CDR2 YSLEER. The CDR3 has 15 residues. CDR3 sequence: CASSQEEGDTGELFF.

This chain links TRBV7-2 with TRBJ1-5; TCRdb's D call, TRBD1, is unchecked because there is no DNA. There are 13 residues in the CDR3. The germline V gene encodes CDR1 SGHTA and CDR2 FQGNSA. The CDR3 region is CASSYRVHQPQHF.

J is TRBJ2-1 and V is TRBV30. This CDR3 is 14 amino acids long. CDR1 is GTSNPN and CDR2 is SVGIG in the germline V gene (reference sequence). CDR3: CATTKRSSYNEQFF.

The genes are TRBV10-2 and TRBJ2-1. The CDR3 has 12 amino acids. The V gene's germline CDR1 is WSHSY and CDR2 SAAADI. CDR3 in amino acids: CASSEAINEQFF.

The chain uses TRBV20-1 and TRBJ2-7; TCRdb calls TRBD2, which cannot be checked without DNA. Germline values: CDR1 DFQATT, CDR2 SNEGSKA (reference sequence). The CDR3 has 13 residues. CDR3 sequence: CSVGLAGSYEQYF.

The rearrangement joins TRBV4-1 to TRBJ2-3; TCRdb selects TRBD2, and the lack of DNA leaves this call unchecked. CDR3 length equals 15 residues. Per germline, CDR1 MGHRA and CDR2 YSYEKL. The CDR3 sequence: CASSHPAISTDTQYF.

V is TRBV9 and J is TRBJ2-6. The CDR3 length is 14 residues. Germline CDR1 is SGDLS and CDR2 is YYNGEE. CDR3: CASSARSGANVLTF.

The rearrangement uses TRBV5-6 and TRBJ2-7; TCRdb reports TRBD1, a call that lacks DNA to check it against. The CDR3 length is 14 residues. Germline V gene data show CDR1 as SGHDT and CDR2 as YYEEEE. CDR3 amino acids: CASSWGTGDYEQYF. Looking up the rest from reference TRBV5-6 and TRBJ2-7 gives the full variable domain: DAGVTQSPTHLIKTRGQQVTLRCSPKSGHDTVSWYQQALGQGPQFIFQYYEEEERQRGNFPDRFSGHQFPNYSSELNVNALLLGDSALYLCASSWGTGDYEQYFGPGTRLTVT.